The 5 T cell receptor beta chains below were found in one sample sequenced in a study of blood T cell repertoires in COVID-19. Sequencing used immunoSEQ multiplex PCR; TCRdb keeps in-frame clones, though not all of them. Of 50,000 to 75,000 clones listed, around 82% are singletons. Source material: peripheral blood. Receptors were obtained from a man older than 75 with active or convalescent COVID-19.

The rearrangement links TRBV7-3 to TRBJ1-1, with D possibly being TRBD1 (5 bases). Germline CDR1 and CDR2: SGHTA and FQGTGA. With 4 bases removed from V and 5 bases from J, the gap between germline ends came to 11 bases. The CDR3 contains 13 residues. Written as DNA, the CDR3 is TGTGCCAGCAGCTCCCAGGGTTCTACTGAAGCTTTCTTT. This gives the protein CASSSQGSTEAFF.

The J gene is TRBJ1-3, the V gene TRBV29-1, with D perhaps matching TRBD1 (6 bases). V lost 7 bases to trimming and J lost 0 bases, with 7 bases between them. Germline V gives CDR1 SQVTM, CDR2 ANQGSEA. The CDR3 consists of 12 residues. This chain's CDR3 is CSGQDSGNTIYF. Written as DNA, the CDR3 is TGCAGCGGACAGGACTCTGGAAACACCATATATTTT.

This chain links TRBV29-1 with TRBJ1-1, with D possibly being TRBD1 (5 bases). Germline loops: CDR1 SQVTM, CDR2 ANQGSEA. There are 15 residues in the CDR3. V was clipped by 4 bases and J by 4 bases, with 19 bases between them. The CDR3 region is CSVAIPGTGVTEAFF. The CDR3 DNA is TGCAGCGTTGCGATTCCCGGAACAGGCGTCACTGAAGCTTTCTTT.

The V and J genes are TRBV5-1 and TRBJ2-7; 9 nucleotides line up with TRBD1. CDR1 and CDR2 (germline): SGHRS, YFSETQ. The V and J ends lost 4 bases and 4 bases, in that order; junction bases with no gene match: 9. CDR3 length: 15 amino acids. The CDR3 loop reads CASSPVPGQGYEQYF. As DNA, the CDR3 is TGCGCCAGCAGCCCGGTACCGGGACAGGGTTACGAGCAGTACTTC. Full variable domain (rest looked up from reference TRBV5-1 and TRBJ2-7): KAGVTQTPRYLIKTRGQQVTLSCSPISGHRSVSWYQQTPGQGLQFLFEYFSETQRNKGNFPGRFSGRQFSNSRSEMNVSTLELGDSALYLCASSPVPGQGYEQYFGPGTRLTVT.

J is TRBJ1-4 and V is TRBV18; TRBD1 aligns across 8 bases. This CDR3 is 15 amino acids long. The ends lost 3 bases at V and 8 bases at J; junction bases unmatched: 8. Germline CDR1 is KGHSH and CDR2 is LQKENI. The CDR3 sequence: CASSPPGTGYEKLFF. The CDR3 DNA sequence: TGTGCCAGCTCACCGCCTGGGACAGGATACGAAAAACTGTTTTTT.